This TCR beta chain was sequenced for a study of cytomegalovirus exposure and HLA in healthy donors. Whole-study results and caveats: It was reported that the classifier diagnosed cytomegalovirus status with high specificity and sensitivity in both the original and validation cohorts. Rare TCR sequences predominated, though certain public TCRs were found in many donors.

The protocol was immunoSEQ multiplex PCR, while the TCRdb copy is restricted to in-frame clones and leaves out a portion. The data contain 100,000 to 150,000 clones, 89% of them seen just once; the ten biggest clones take up more than 1%. Worth noting for this clone: What it recognizes is unknown.

The trim removed 5 bases at V and 13 bases at J, leaving 12 bases unmatched. Germline V lookup: CDR1 SGHVS, CDR2 FNYEAQ. The CDR3 has 14 residues. The sequencing sample was made of PBMCs. The chain links TRBV7-6 to TRBJ2-1; 9 bases fit TRBD2. The sequence was collected from a woman aged 18-29 years in good health and CMV-seronegative. CDR3 sequence (DNA): TGTGCCAGCAGCCGCGGGACTAGCTCCATTTCTCAGTTCTTC. As protein: CASSRGTSSISQFF.